The entry that follows covers one TCR beta chain sequence. Its specificity is not known. Via MiXCR, TCRdb re-called the reads, giving one row per CDR3 protein. The sample comprises more than 650,000 distinct CDR3 sequences, 35% to 45% of which are singletons, and around 2.6% rests with the top ten. This sample was taken from a study of T cell repertoires in cytomegalovirus infection. As for the study in general: TCR beta signatures that were public indicated CMV infection and matching HLA type. Whole-study findings and limits: There were HLA-C-restricted CMV-specific TCR beta clonotypes dominating the ex vivo response. Of the TCR beta families, the public ones yielded a cumulative frequency that identified carriers of CMV plus the relevant HLA.

Germline V gene data show CDR1 as WNHNN and CDR2 as SYGVQD (reference sequence). The V end was cut by 3 bases, the J end by 8 bases, with 14 bases between. This CDR3 contains 14 residues. The source is a human donor in good health (CMV status not recorded). Some clones in this sample may be carry-over from other donors' samples. V gene TRBV10-1 combines with J gene TRBJ2-1; D assignment may be TRBD1 or TRBD2 (6 bases each). Sequenced input: PBMCs. CDR3 coding DNA: TGCGCCAGCAGTGAAATACAGGGAGGCGATGAGCAGTTCTTC. Amino acid sequence: CASSEIQGGDEQFF.